Below are 23 T cell receptor beta chains sequenced from a single sample in a study of regulatory T cells in long-lasting Graves disease. According to the study, TCR beta libraries were built with iRepertoire HTBI primers and CDR3-region Arm-PCR. TCRdb itself ran the multiplex PCR reads through MiXCR, one entry per CDR3 protein. The sample records roughly 500,000 distinct CDR3 sequences, less than 25% being singletons. Noted time point: persistent/refractory GD, antithyroid drugs over 5 years with positive TRAb. Scientists built the TCR library using RNA that was extracted from PBMCs. This sample comprised peripheral blood mononuclear cells (PBMCs), obtained when the disease was refractory, from a patient treated with antithyroid drugs. These receptor sequences come from a female donor with Graves disease.

As for this clonotype: This may be a read error, as it is one base from a much larger clone. The rearrangement joins TRBV6-2 or TRBV6-3 to TRBJ2-7, with TRBD2 matching over 14 bases. Germline CDR1 reads MNHEY; CDR2 reads SVGEGT. The CDR3 is 15 residues long. Trimming removed 11 bases from V and 6 bases from J; junction bases left unmatched: 12. The CDR3 loop reads CAGTLGLAGGSEQYF. CDR3 sequence (DNA): TGTGCCGGCACACTCGGACTAGCGGGGGGCTCCGAGCAGTACTTC.

This clonotype appeared many times. This chain joins TRBV15 and TRBJ2-7; D gene unclear. CDR1 is LNHNV and CDR2 is YYDKDF in the germline V gene (reference sequence). This CDR3 spans 13 amino acids. Trimming stripped 0 bases from V and 3 bases from J, with 6 bases between. The CDR3 DNA reads TGTGCCACCAGCAGAGATGTCCTCTACGAGCAGTACTTC. Protein sequence: CATSRDVLYEQYF.

In this sample, this clonotype turned up many times. This sequence joins TRBV29-1 and TRBJ2-7; the match to TRBD2 covers 13 bases. The germline V gene encodes CDR1 SQVTM and CDR2 ANQGSEA. V shed 8 bases, J shed 3 bases, and the junction held 4 bases outside the gene matches. This CDR3 region has 13 residues. CDR3 sequence (DNA): TGCAGCACCCGACTAGCGGGAGGCTACGAGCAGTACTTC. This sequence encodes CSTRLAGGYEQYF.

This clonotype has a handful of counts. The chain carries TRBV6-1 and TRBJ2-7, with 7 nucleotides matching TRBD1. From germline, CDR1 is MNHNS and CDR2 SASEGT. The CDR3 contains 14 residues. V lost 6 bases to trimming and J lost 5 bases; unmatched junction nucleotides: 10. The chain's CDR3 is CASRPRGRINEQYF. The CDR3, as DNA: TGTGCCAGCAGGCCCAGGGGGAGAATAAACGAGCAGTACTTC.

This clonotype was counted many times. The rearrangement joins TRBV6-5 to TRBJ2-7; D is possibly TRBD1 (6 bases). Germline V gene lookup returns CDR1 MNHEY and CDR2 SVGAGI. The CDR3 sequence is 14 residues long. Deletions cut 4 bases from V and 1 base from J, with 11 bases between. CDR3 loop: CASSSTTGSYEQYF. The CDR3 DNA reads TGTGCCAGCAGTTCTACCACAGGGTCCTACGAGCAGTACTTC.

There are many counts of this clonotype. CDR3 loop: CASSPVGTLYEQYF. The DNA for the CDR3 is TGTGCCAGCAGTCCAGTGGGGACCCTGTACGAGCAGTACTTC. The gene calls are TRBV7-9 and TRBJ2-7; D may match TRBD1 or TRBD2 (5 bases each). Germline values: CDR1 SEHNR, CDR2 FQNEAQ (reference sequence). The length of the CDR3 is 14 residues. Trimming shortened V by 6 bases and J by 4 bases, and 16 bases separated the two germline ends. Together with reference TRBV7-9 and TRBJ2-7, the CDR3 gives the full variable domain: DTGVSQNPRHKITKRGQNVTFRCDPISEHNRLYWYRQTLGQGPEFLTYFQNEAQLEKSRLLSDRFSAERPKGSFSTLEIQRTEQGDSAMYLCASSPVGTLYEQYFGPGTRLTVT.

This clonotype was observed many times. The chain links TRBV6-2 or TRBV6-3 to TRBJ1-5; D is perhaps TRBD1 (5 bases). The CDR3 is made up of 16 amino acids. Germline V gene data show CDR1 as MNHEY and CDR2 as SVGEGT. V lost 2 bases to trimming and J lost 1 base, with 12 bases between them. The CDR3 spells CASSYIVQGSNQPQHF. CDR3 DNA sequence: TGTGCCAGCAGTTACATTGTGCAGGGAAGCAATCAGCCCCAGCATTTT.

This clonotype turned up a few times. This rearrangement joins TRBV2 to TRBJ2-3, with D perhaps TRBD1 (6 bases). The germline V gene encodes CDR1 SNHLY and CDR2 FYNNEI. Trimming pared 7 bases from V and 5 bases from J, leaving 16 bases between. This CDR3 region has 14 residues. CDR3 amino acids: CASIRGTVGDTQYF. The DNA for the CDR3 is TGTGCCAGCATAAGGGGGACGGTTGGAGATACGCAGTATTTT.

The CDR3 spells CSVEPMTGSYGYTF. CDR3 sequence (DNA): TGCAGCGTTGAGCCCATGACAGGGAGCTATGGCTACACCTTC. This chain links TRBV29-1 with TRBJ1-2, with 7 bases lining up with TRBD1. V lost 3 bases, J lost 4 bases, and 8 bases stayed unmatched. CDR3 size: 14 residues. Germline loops: CDR1 SQVTM, CDR2 ANQGSEA. The complete variable domain, with remaining parts taken from reference TRBV29-1 and TRBJ1-2, reads SAVISQKPSRDICQRGTSLTIQCQVDSQVTMMFWYRQQPGQSLTLIATANQGSEATYESGFVIDKFPISRPNLTFSTLTVSNMSPEDSSIYLCSVEPMTGSYGYTFGSGTRLTVV.

This clonotype has a count of ten or more. This chain's CDR3 is CASSLRKRASSYEQYF. CDR3 nucleotide sequence: TGTGCCAGCAGTTTACGGAAGCGGGCTAGCTCCTACGAGCAGTACTTC. This sequence joins TRBV27 and TRBJ2-7; the D gene is possibly TRBD2 (6 bases). From germline, CDR1 is MNHEY and CDR2 SMNVEV (reference sequence). This CDR3 region has 16 residues. The V and J ends lost 2 bases and 0 bases respectively, with 14 bases between them.

This clonotype was observed a handful of times. The gene calls are TRBV30 and TRBJ2-7, with D possibly being TRBD2 (6 bases). The V and J ends lost 1 base and 3 bases respectively, with 13 bases between them. CDR1 and CDR2 from the germline V gene are GTSNPN and SVGIG (reference sequence). CDR3 length: 14 amino acids. CDR3 region: CAWSANLASYEQYF. DNA of the CDR3: TGTGCCTGGAGTGCAAACCTAGCGAGCTACGAGCAGTACTTC. The full variable domain, with the rest looked up from reference TRBV30 and TRBJ2-7, is SQTIHQWPATLVQPVGSPLSLECTVEGTSNPNLYWYRQAAGRGLQLLFYSVGIGQISSEVPQNLSASRPQDRQFILSSKKLLLSDSGFYLCAWSANLASYEQYFGPGTRLTVT.

This clonotype was observed at least ten times. The chain recombines TRBV6-1 with TRBJ1-1, with D maybe TRBD1 (5 bases). V was pared by 8 bases and J by 2 bases, with 15 bases between. CDR1 and CDR2 (germline): MNHNS, SASEGT. The CDR3 covers 14 residues. CDR3 DNA sequence: TGTGCCAGCGCGGACCGAGGGGCTAACACTGAAGCTTTCTTT. This translates into CASADRGANTEAFF.

The chain carries TRBV10-3 and TRBJ1-5; 7 bases map to TRBD1. Per the germline V gene, CDR1 is ENHRY and CDR2 is SYGVKD. The CDR3 totals 13 residues. The V segment lost 8 bases and the J segment 4 bases; nucleotides outside the gene matches: 5. CDR3 loop: CAIGGRGNQPQHF. DNA for the CDR3: TGTGCCATCGGTGGCAGGGGGAATCAGCCCCAGCATTTT.

This clonotype occurred a few times. Mismatch with germline at one junction end may stem from a read error. The chain recombines TRBV6-2 or TRBV6-3 with TRBJ1-5; D is ambiguous. Per the germline V gene, CDR1 is MNHEY and CDR2 is SVGEGT. The CDR3 length is 15 residues. The CDR3: CASSSAAYSNQLQHF. CDR3 DNA: TGTGCCAGCAGTTCGGCGGCTTATAGCAATCAGCTCCAGCATTTT.

This clonotype was seen many times. The chain recombines TRBV11-2 with TRBJ2-7, with 7 bases fitting TRBD2. The CDR3 contains 17 residues. Losses at the gene ends were 5 bases for V and 2 bases for J; bases not matched to a gene: 15. The germline V gene has CDR1 SGHAT and CDR2 FQNNGV. CDR3 nucleotides: TGTGCCAGCAGCCCCCCCGGCCAGGGAGGGACCGCCTACGAGCAGTACTTC. This codes for CASSPPGQGGTAYEQYF.

This clonotype was detected ten times or more. The chain is built from TRBV7-8 and TRBJ1-4, with D perhaps TRBD1 (6 bases). This CDR3 contains 15 residues. Germline values: CDR1 SGHVS, CDR2 FQNEAQ. V lost 5 bases and J lost 0, with 10 bases in between. DNA of the CDR3: TGTGCCAGCAGCAAGGACAGTGCAACTAATGAAAAACTGTTTTTT. Translation gives CASSKDSATNEKLFF.

This clonotype has ten or more counts. The V and J genes are TRBV7-3 and TRBJ2-5; the match to TRBD2 covers 9 bases. Trimming removed 5 bases from V and 5 bases from J; junction bases left unmatched: 3. Germline V gene lookup returns CDR1 SGHTA and CDR2 FQGTGA. The CDR3 totals 13 residues. CDR3 DNA: TGTGCCAGCAGCCGCGGGGGGGGGGAGACCCAGTACTTC. This sequence encodes CASSRGGGETQYF.

This clonotype was seen ten or more times. J is TRBJ2-7 and V is TRBV12-3 or TRBV12-4; D is tentatively TRBD1 or TRBD2 (7 bases each). The CDR3 extends over 14 amino acids. The V end was cut by 5 bases, the J end by 3 bases, with 14 bases between. The CDR3 loop is CASSLQGGIYEQYF. In DNA, the CDR3 is TGTGCCAGCAGTCTCCAGGGGGGGATCTACGAGCAGTACTTC.

The chain uses TRBV4-1 and TRBJ2-2; possibly TRBD1 or TRBD2 for D (5 bases each). This CDR3 region has 16 residues. Between the trimmed V and J ends, which lost 6 bases and 5 bases, there was a span of 19 bases. Germline assignment: CDR1 MGHRA and CDR2 YSYEKL. CDR3 in DNA: TGCGCCAGCAGTCAGCAAGCCGGGACCGATACCGGGGAGCTGTTTTTT. It is translated as CASSQQAGTDTGELFF.

This clonotype was seen just once. The CDR3 region is CASSPIPTTGQGAGEQYF. The CDR3 DNA reads TGTGCCAGCTCACCCATCCCTACTACGGGACAGGGGGCTGGCGAGCAGTACTTC. J is TRBJ2-7 and V is TRBV18; 12 positions agree with TRBD1. The CDR3 extends over 18 amino acids. J lost 6 bases, V lost 3 bases, and 15 bases had no gene match. Germline V lookup: CDR1 KGHSH, CDR2 LQKENI.

For this clonotype: At one boundary the junction diverges from the germline segment, which might be a read error. The chain couples TRBV7-7 to TRBJ2-2; 8 bases line up with TRBD2. In germline, CDR1 is SSHAT, CDR2 FNYEAQ (reference sequence). The CDR3 extends over 17 amino acids. The CDR3 loop is CASSWREDKANTGELFF. In DNA, the CDR3 is TGTGCTAGCAGCTGGCGGGAGGACAAAGCGAACACCGGGGAGCTGTTTTTT.

This clonotype has more than one count but fewer than ten. The rearrangement links TRBV29-1 to TRBJ2-6, with D uncertain. V lost 0 bases and J lost 1, with 19 bases in between. The CDR3 extends over 19 amino acids. In germline, CDR1 is SQVTM, CDR2 ANQGSEA. CDR3 nucleotide sequence: TGCAGCGTTGAAGATCTAGAGGAGTCTGTTGGTTCTGGGGCCAACGTCCTGACTTTC. It specifies CSVEDLEESVGSGANVLTF.

This CDR3 is CSARPPGEGHGIYF. The CDR3 coding sequence is TGCAGTGCTAGACCCCCCGGCGAAGGACACGGCATATATTTT. The chain is built from TRBV20-1 and TRBJ1-3, with a possible D match to TRBD1 (5 bases). V was pared by 2 bases and J by 12 bases, with 20 bases between. CDR1 and CDR2 from the germline V gene are DFQATT and SNEGSKA (reference sequence). There are 14 residues in the CDR3.